This TCR beta chain was sequenced for a study of T cell repertoires in aging, cancer and after chemotherapy. Study in general: Healthy donor repertoires were recorded over several months to years and showed clear clonal overlap. Approximately 9 million TCR reads made up the full dataset.

TRB rearrangements spanning V, D and J were amplified using mixed TRB-A/B primers. TCRdb fed the multiplex PCR reads into MiXCR, producing one record per CDR3 protein. The data contain 13,000 or so distinct CDR3 sequences, under 35% of them seen just once; the ten biggest clones take up around 9.1%. Trimming pared 2 bases from V and 3 bases from J, leaving 10 bases between. There are 14 residues in the CDR3. Per germline, CDR1 SGHDN and CDR2 FVKESK. Study-wide results and caveats: Age-matched healthy donors had significantly more diverse, less clonal blood TCR repertoires than untreated cancer patients.

A remark on this clonotype: What it binds is unknown.

The template was genomic DNA from peripheral blood, not RNA. Material: blood. The TCR was taken from a human donor in good health. The donor label of this sample is uncertain. The chain carries TRBV14 and TRBJ1-1; D is perhaps TRBD1 (6 bases). The CDR3, as DNA: TGTGCCAGCAGCCAAAGACAGGTTTACACTGAAGCTTTCTTT. Its translation: CASSQRQVYTEAFF.